The text below deals with one TCR beta chain. The germline V gene has CDR1 SGHRS and CDR2 YFSETQ. The CDR3 runs 15 residues. Trimming stripped 0 bases from V and 0 bases from J, with 7 bases between. The data are from a study of blood T cell repertoires in COVID-19. Study details: Samples representing acute and convalescent COVID-19 were sourced from the United States, Italy and Spain. The analysed material was cDNA or gDNA that came from T cells, B-cell-depleted T cells, or PBMCs.

In the authors' methods: Nucleated cell counts were estimated from reference gene primer amplification. The repertoire was sequenced with immunoSEQ multiplex PCR; TCRdb's copy has only in-frame clones and lacks some. D and trimming were read from the DNA, whereas the V and J calls and clone size are those reported in that table. The data show about 280,000 clones, over 75% seen once. The chain employs TRBV5-1 and TRBJ2-1; D ambiguous. This receptor was taken from a human donor in a cohort sampled during active COVID-19. The specimen sequenced was peripheral blood. The CDR3 region is CASSLEESSYNEQFF. The DNA of the CDR3 is TGCGCCAGCAGCTTGGAAGAGAGCTCCTACAATGAGCAGTTCTTC.